These T cell receptor beta chains were read from a single sample in a study of T-cell memory formation after mild COVID-19. TCRdb used MiXCR to reprocess the 5' RACE reads, holding one entry per CDR3 protein. The sample includes about 560,000 distinct CDR3 sequences, about 20% seen only once; the top ten take roughly 9.1%. The sample taken for sequencing was PBMCs or a T cell subset sorted from them (not recorded which). These receptors were taken from an adult woman who had mild COVID-19 (a few samples of this study predate the infection). Cell type and time point are not known. Both conserved end residues are part of each CDR3. The D gene is left open where the match is weak. Rows may omit the clone size; those that give it use once, few, many or a size class.

j_call d_call clone_size v_call cdr3_nt cdr3_aa
TRBJ2-3 NA NA TRBV6-5 TGTGCCAGCAGACCGGGGGCCGGGGGGAGAACAGATACGCAGTATTTT CASRPGAGGRTDTQYF
TRBJ2-3 TRBD2 NA TRBV30 TGTGCCTGGAGTGTACGGGGGGGGTTGGCAGATACGCAGTATTTT CAWSVRGGLADTQYF
TRBJ2-5 NA NA TRBV9 TGTGCCAGCAGCCCGGGAAATTGGGGGATAGGAGAGACCCAGTACTTC CASSPGNWGIGETQYF
TRBJ2-5 NA many TRBV5-1 TGCGCCAGCAGCTTGGACCAAGAGACCCAGTACTTC CASSLDQETQYF
TRBJ2-1 NA few TRBV29-1 TGCAGCGTTGTCGGGGTAGCCGCGTACAATGAGCAGTTCTTC CSVVGVAAYNEQFF
TRBJ1-1 NA NA TRBV20-1 TGCAGTGCCAGTCGGAGACAGGCCCTAGGGGAAGCTTTCTTT CSASRRQALGEAFF
TRBJ2-7 TRBD2 NA TRBV20-1 TGCAGTGCTAGAGTCCCACTAGCGGGAGAAACCTACGAGCAGTACTTC CSARVPLAGETYEQYF
TRBJ1-6 TRBD1 few TRBV3-1 TGTGCCAGCAGCCAAGACTTAACAGGGGGTATATCACCCCTCCACTTT CASSQDLTGGISPLHF
TRBJ2-7 TRBD2 NA TRBV12-3/TRBV12-4 TGTGCCAGCAGTTGGGGGGGGGAGAACGAGCAGTACTTC CASSWGGENEQYF
TRBJ2-7 TRBD1 NA TRBV19 TGTGCCAGTAGTCCCCGGACAGGGTACAACGAGCAGTACTTC CASSPRTGYNEQYF
TRBJ2-2 TRBD1 few TRBV20-1 TGCAGTGCTCTGGACAGGGGAGGTGGCACCGGGGAGCTGTTTTTT CSALDRGGGTGELFF
TRBJ2-7 NA NA TRBV27 TGTGCCAGCAGCCTAGGGGAACAGGTATCCTACGAGCAGTACTTC CASSLGEQVSYEQYF
TRBJ2-2 NA NA TRBV4-2 TGTGCCAGCCGCCCCCAGGCGGGAACGACCGGGGAGCTGTTTTTT CASRPQAGTTGELFF
TRBJ2-7 TRBD1 few TRBV28 TGTGCCAGCAGTTCCCCCGGGACAGGGATGGGGGAGCAGTACTTC CASSSPGTGMGEQYF
TRBJ2-2 NA few TRBV12-3/TRBV12-4 TGTGCCAGCAGTTATGGTAATCTTGCCGGGGAGCTGTTTTTT CASSYGNLAGELFF
TRBJ2-4 NA NA TRBV12-3/TRBV12-4 TGTGCCAGCAGTGCCGGGGGTGGGTCACACATTCAGTACTTC CASSAGGGSHIQYF
TRBJ2-3 TRBD2 NA TRBV7-8 TGTGCCAGCAGCTCTACCGGGACTAGATTTAATTCAGATACGCAGTATTTT CASSSTGTRFNSDTQYF
TRBJ1-6 NA NA TRBV5-4 TGTGCCAGCAGCTCAGGGAATAATTCACCCCTCCACTTT CASSSGNNSPLHF
TRBJ2-7 NA NA TRBV20-1 TGCAGTGCTATGGTAGGCTACGAGCAGTACTTC CSAMVGYEQYF
TRBJ2-6 NA NA TRBV20-1 TGCAGTGCTAGGCCCCCCAGGAACTCTGGGGCCAACGTCCTGACTTTC CSARPPRNSGANVLTF
TRBJ2-3 NA few TRBV3-1 TGTGCCAGCAGCCGCCTCAGCACAGATACGCAGTATTTT CASSRLSTDTQYF
TRBJ2-2 NA few TRBV12-3/TRBV12-4 TGTGCCAGCAGTTTTGTCGCTCGTCGGGAGCTGTTTTTT CASSFVARRELFF
TRBJ2-1 NA NA TRBV6-6 TGTGCCGTAGGGCTCAGCCCCTACAATGAGCAGTTCTTC CAVGLSPYNEQFF
TRBJ1-1 NA few TRBV27 TGTGCCAGCAGTTTATCGGACAGCATGAACACTGAAGCTTTCTTT CASSLSDSMNTEAFF
TRBJ1-2 TRBD1 few TRBV13 TGTGCCAGCAGTATGGGACAGGGCTTCCCTACCTTC CASSMGQGFPTF
TRBJ2-7 TRBD2 few TRBV20-1 TGCAGTGCAGCGACTAGCGGGGGGAAGAGCTCCTACGAGCAGTACTTC CSAATSGGKSSYEQYF
TRBJ1-5 NA many TRBV20-1 TGCAGTGCTAGAGAGTGGGGGATAAGCAATCAGCCCCAGCATTTT CSAREWGISNQPQHF
TRBJ2-7 NA few TRBV6-2/TRBV6-3 TGTGCCAGCGGCCTTACCGGACTACGCTACGAGCAGTACTTC CASGLTGLRYEQYF
TRBJ1-6 TRBD1 NA TRBV12-3/TRBV12-4 TGTGCCAGCAGTGACTCCGGGACAGGGCTTTCACCCCTCCACTTT CASSDSGTGLSPLHF
TRBJ2-7 TRBD1 few TRBV5-6 TGTGCCAGCAGCTATCTTGGACAGGGGACCTACGAGCAGTACTTC CASSYLGQGTYEQYF
TRBJ2-2 NA NA TRBV6-1 TGTGCCAGCGTCGTGCGCACCGGGGAGCTGTTTTTT CASVVRTGELFF
TRBJ1-5 TRBD1 NA TRBV7-9 TGTGCCAGCAGCTTTCCACGGACAGGGGAGAATCAGCCCCAGCATTTT CASSFPRTGENQPQHF
TRBJ2-2 NA NA TRBV12-5 TGTGCTAGTGGAGTGACGTCGAACACCGGGGAGCTGTTTTTT CASGVTSNTGELFF
TRBJ2-3 NA NA TRBV5-5 TGTGCCAGCAGCTTGGGGCAGGAGGGGACAGATACGCAGTATTTT CASSLGQEGTDTQYF
TRBJ2-7 NA NA TRBV5-1 TGCGCCAGCAGCTTGGGAGGGGGTACCAGCTCCTACGAGCAGTACTTC CASSLGGGTSSYEQYF
TRBJ2-1 TRBD2 few TRBV14 TGTGCCAGCAGCCGACTAGCGGGACTTGAGCAGTTCTTC CASSRLAGLEQFF
TRBJ2-7 TRBD1 NA TRBV19 TGTGCCAGTAGTACCCGGTCCAGGGGGTCCTACGAGCAGTACTTC CASSTRSRGSYEQYF
TRBJ1-2 NA NA TRBV29-1 TGCAGCGTTGGTTCTGACGGGGGGCTCTACACCTTC CSVGSDGGLYTF
TRBJ1-1 TRBD1 few TRBV6-5 TGTGCCAGCAGTCCCGGGACAGGGGGTAGTAATTTCGCTGAAGCTTTCTTT CASSPGTGGSNFAEAFF
TRBJ2-2 NA few TRBV24-1 TGTGCCACCAATGGGCGGCGTGGCGGGGAGCTGTTTTTT CATNGRRGGELFF
TRBJ1-2 NA few TRBV4-1 TGCGCCAGCAGCCAAGATCCTGGTGGCAGCGGCTATGGCTACACCTTC CASSQDPGGSGYGYTF